The T cell receptor beta chain described here comes from a study of blood T cell repertoires in COVID-19. Across the whole study: Donors in the United States, Italy and Spain gave samples during acute or convalescent COVID-19.

The assay was immunoSEQ multiplex PCR, and TCRdb's table has in-frame clones only and misses some. The table includes 120,000 to 150,000 clones, roughly 84% detected once. Germline CDR1 is SGDLS and CDR2 is YYNGEE. V was pared by 2 bases and J by 8 bases, with 7 bases between. This CDR3 region has 12 residues. This clone has only one observation. Source material: peripheral blood. The clonotype originates from a human donor in a cohort sampled during active COVID-19. The chain links TRBV9 to TRBJ2-2; weak D call: TRBD2 (6 bases). The CDR3 DNA is TGTGCCAGCAGCGTCGGAGGGGGGGAGCTGTTTTTT. Protein product: CASSVGGGELFF.